This TCR beta chain came from a study of vaccination and CD4 T cells after COVID-19. Study summary: There were six male and four female convalescents, and two of them were Hispanic. Whole-study results and caveats: Clonotypes reactive to SARS-CoV-2 had a median that went up from approximately 21 to 40, but not significantly.

Note on this clonotype: Its antigen remains unknown.

Trimming pared 1 base from V and 4 bases from J, leaving 10 bases between. Germline CDR1 reads SGHVS; CDR2 reads FNYEAQ. The CDR3 totals 15 residues. With the Oncomine TCR Beta short-read assay, DNA from cultured CD4+ T cells was sequenced. TCRdb reanalysed the PCR reads using MiXCR and keeps one entry per CDR3 protein. The sample consists of about 18,000 distinct CDR3 sequences, about 56% of them appearing once. Indicated treatment: approximately nine-day PBMC culture with coronavirus spike peptide pools or control peptides (ViraFEST assay). The V and J genes are TRBV7-6 and TRBJ2-2; no reliable D call. This sample comprised CD4+ T cells from blood, cultured in vitro, obtained before SARS-CoV-2 vaccination. This clonotype was obtained from a human donor who had recovered from COVID-19. The CDR3 DNA reads as TGTGCCAGCAGCTTAGGCCAGCGTTCCACCGGGGAGCTGTTTTTT. Protein: CASSLGQRSTGELFF. The full variable domain, its missing parts supplied by reference TRBV7-6 and TRBJ2-2, is GAGVSQSPRYKVTKRGQDVALRCDPISGHVSLYWYRQALGQGPEFLTYFNYEAQQDKSGLPNDRFSAERPEGSISTLTIQRTEQRDSAMYRCASSLGQRSTGELFFGEGSRLTVL.